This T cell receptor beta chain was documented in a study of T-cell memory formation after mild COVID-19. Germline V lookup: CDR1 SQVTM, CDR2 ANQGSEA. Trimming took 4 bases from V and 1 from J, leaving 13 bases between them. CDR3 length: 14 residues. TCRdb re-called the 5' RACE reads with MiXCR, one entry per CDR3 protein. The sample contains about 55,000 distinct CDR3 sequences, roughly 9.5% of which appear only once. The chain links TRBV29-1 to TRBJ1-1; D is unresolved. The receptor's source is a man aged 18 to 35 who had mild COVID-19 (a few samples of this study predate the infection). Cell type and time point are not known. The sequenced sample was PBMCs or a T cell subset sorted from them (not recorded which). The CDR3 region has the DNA TGCAGCGTTGCTCAGAAATCGTGGAACACTGAAGCTTTCTTT. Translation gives CSVAQKSWNTEAFF. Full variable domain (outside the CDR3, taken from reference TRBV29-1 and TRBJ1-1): SAVISQKPSRDICQRGTSLTIQCQVDSQVTMMFWYRQQPGQSLTLIATANQGSEATYESGFVIDKFPISRPNLTFSTLTVSNMSPEDSSIYLCSVAQKSWNTEAFFGQGTRLTVV.